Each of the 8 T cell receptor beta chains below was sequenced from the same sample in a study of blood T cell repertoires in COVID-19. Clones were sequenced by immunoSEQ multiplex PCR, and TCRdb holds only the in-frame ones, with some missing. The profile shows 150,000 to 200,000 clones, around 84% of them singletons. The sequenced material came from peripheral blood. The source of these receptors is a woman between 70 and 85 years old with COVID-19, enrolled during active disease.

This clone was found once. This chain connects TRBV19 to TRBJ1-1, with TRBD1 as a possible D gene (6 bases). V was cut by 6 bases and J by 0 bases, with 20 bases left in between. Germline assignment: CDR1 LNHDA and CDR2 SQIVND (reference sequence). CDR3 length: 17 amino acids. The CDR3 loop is CASSLRGREPMNTEAFF. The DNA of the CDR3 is TGTGCCAGTAGCCTCAGGGGTCGGGAACCTATGAACACTGAAGCTTTCTTT. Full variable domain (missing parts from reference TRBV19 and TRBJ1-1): DGGITQSPKYLFRKEGQNVTLSCEQNLNHDAMYWYRQDPGQGLRLIYYSQIVNDFQKGDIAEGYSVSREKKESFPLTVTSAQKNPTAFYLCASSLRGREPMNTEAFFGQGTRLTVV.

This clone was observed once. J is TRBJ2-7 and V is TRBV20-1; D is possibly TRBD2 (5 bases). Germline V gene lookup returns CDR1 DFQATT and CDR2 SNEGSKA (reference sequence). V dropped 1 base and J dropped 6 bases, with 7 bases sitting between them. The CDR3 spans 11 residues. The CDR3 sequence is CSARVAGEQYV. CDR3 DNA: TGCAGTGCTAGAGTCGCGGGCGAGCAGTACGTC.

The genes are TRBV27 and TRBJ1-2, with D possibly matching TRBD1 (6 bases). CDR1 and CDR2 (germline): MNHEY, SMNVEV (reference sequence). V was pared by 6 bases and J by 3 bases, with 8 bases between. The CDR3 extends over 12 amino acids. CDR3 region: CASRQGYYGYTF. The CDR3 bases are TGTGCCAGCAGGCAGGGGTACTATGGCTACACCTTC.

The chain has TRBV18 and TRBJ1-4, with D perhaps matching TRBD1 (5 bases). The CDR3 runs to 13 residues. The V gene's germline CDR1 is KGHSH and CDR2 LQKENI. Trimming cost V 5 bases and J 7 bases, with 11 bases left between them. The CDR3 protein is CASSDRGSEKLFF. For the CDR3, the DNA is TGTGCCAGCTCAGACAGAGGCAGTGAAAAACTGTTTTTT.

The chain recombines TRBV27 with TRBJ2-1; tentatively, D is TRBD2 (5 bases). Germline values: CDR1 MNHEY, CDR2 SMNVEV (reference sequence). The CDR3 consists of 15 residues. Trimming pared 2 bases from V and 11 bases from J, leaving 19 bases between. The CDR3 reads CASSLRRSPPGKQFF. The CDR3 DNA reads TGTGCCAGCAGTTTAAGGCGGAGCCCGCCGGGGAAGCAGTTCTTC.

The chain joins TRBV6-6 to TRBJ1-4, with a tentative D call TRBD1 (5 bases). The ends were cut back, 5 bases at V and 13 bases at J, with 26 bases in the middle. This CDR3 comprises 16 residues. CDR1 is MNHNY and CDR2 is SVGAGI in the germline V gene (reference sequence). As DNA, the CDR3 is TGTGCCAGCAGTCGAACCAGGACGGTGGGGGGTTTAAGACTGTTTTTT. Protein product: CASSRTRTVGGLRLFF.

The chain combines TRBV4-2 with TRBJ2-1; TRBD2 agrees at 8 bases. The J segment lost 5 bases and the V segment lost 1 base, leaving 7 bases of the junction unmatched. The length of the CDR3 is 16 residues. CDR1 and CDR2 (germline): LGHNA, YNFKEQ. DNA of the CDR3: TGTGCCAGCAGCCAAGGTCCGGGAGGGCCGGACAATGAGCAGTTCTTC. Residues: CASSQGPGGPDNEQFF.

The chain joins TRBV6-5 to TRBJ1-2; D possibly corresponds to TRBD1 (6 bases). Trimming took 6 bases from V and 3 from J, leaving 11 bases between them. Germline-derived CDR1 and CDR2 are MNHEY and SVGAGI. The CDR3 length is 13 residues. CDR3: CASSGTTYYGYTF. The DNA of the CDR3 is TGTGCCAGCAGCGGGACAACTTACTATGGCTACACCTTC.